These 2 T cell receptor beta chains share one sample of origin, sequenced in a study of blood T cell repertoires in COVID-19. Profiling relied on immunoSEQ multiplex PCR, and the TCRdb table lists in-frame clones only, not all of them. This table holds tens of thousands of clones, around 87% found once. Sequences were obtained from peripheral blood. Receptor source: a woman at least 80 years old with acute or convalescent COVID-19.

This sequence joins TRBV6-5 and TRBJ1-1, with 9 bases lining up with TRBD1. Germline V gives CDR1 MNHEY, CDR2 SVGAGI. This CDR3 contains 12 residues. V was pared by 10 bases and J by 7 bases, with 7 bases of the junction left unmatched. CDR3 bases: TGTGCCACCACTCGACAGGGGGGTGAAGCTTTCTTT. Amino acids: CATTRQGGEAFF.

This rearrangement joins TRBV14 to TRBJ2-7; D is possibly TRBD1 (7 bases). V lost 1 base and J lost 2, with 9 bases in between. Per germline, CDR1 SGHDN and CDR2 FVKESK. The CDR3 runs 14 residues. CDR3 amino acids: CASSQGRGAYEQYF. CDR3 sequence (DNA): TGTGCCAGCAGCCAAGGCAGGGGGGCCTACGAGCAGTACTTC.